Given below is one T cell receptor beta chain in context. Antigen unknown. The time point was: week 35, safety follow-up. Each dose delivered 300 ug of mutant IDH1 20-mer peptide subcutaneously with imiquimod. This CDR3 comprises 19 residues. V dropped 0 bases and J dropped 0 bases, with 18 bases sitting between them. Germline V gene lookup returns CDR1 LNHNV and CDR2 YYDKDF (reference sequence). The data stem from a study of a mutant IDH1 vaccine in newly diagnosed glioma. The overall study: Vaccination was launched 4-6 weeks after radiotherapy alone, or with temozolomide cycles. The earlier regimen, radiotherapy, temozolomide, or both, was most often both. Treated patients, approximately 62% male and approximately 38% female, averaged around 40 years of age.

Only in-frame clones appear in the TCRdb table, and some are missing; sequencing was by immunoSEQ multiplex PCR. This sample has some 66,000 clones, with under 90% found just once. The sequences come from PBMCs, collected from a glioma patient whose treatment included an IDH1 peptide vaccine. The TCR sequence derives from a man aged 30 to 45 with glioma. The chain uses TRBV15 and TRBJ1-5, with D perhaps TRBD1 (5 bases). The CDR3 loop is CATSRDETAGQYSNQPQHF. CDR3 in DNA: TGTGCCACCAGCAGAGATGAAACAGCGGGGCAATATAGCAATCAGCCCCAGCATTTT. The variable domain in full, with the rest retrieved from reference TRBV15 and TRBJ1-5, is DAMVIQNPRYQVTQFGKPVTLSCSQTLNHNVMYWYQQKSSQAPKLLFHYYDKDFNNEADTPDNFQSRRPNTSFCFLDIRSPGLGDTAMYLCATSRDETAGQYSNQPQHFGDGTRLSIL.